A selection of T cell receptor beta chains follows, all from one sample in a study of T cell responses to AZD1222 COVID-19 vaccine. Sequencing used immunoSEQ multiplex PCR; TCRdb keeps in-frame clones, though not all of them. The data hold approximately 77,000 clones, with 70% to 90% observed a single time. The sequenced sample was peripheral blood, obtained 28 days after the second AZD1222 dose. The receptors were sampled from an adult who received the AZD1222 COVID-19 vaccine. Both conserved end residues are part of each CDR3. Fields, in order: D gene, V gene, clone size, J gene, CDR3 DNA, CDR3 protein. D genes are given only for firm matches. Clone size is stated in some rows and not others, as once, few, many or a class when expanded.

D: NA; V: TRBV19; size: NA; J: TRBJ1-1; DNA: TGTGCCAGTAGTTACGAACCGAGGGGCACTGAAGCTTTCTTT; CDR3: CASSYEPRGTEAFF
D: NA; V: TRBV3-1/TRBV3-2; size: NA; J: TRBJ1-1; DNA: TGTGCCAGCAGCCATGGGCGGAACACTGAAGCTTTCTTT; CDR3: CASSHGRNTEAFF
D: NA; V: TRBV12-3/TRBV12-4; size: NA; J: TRBJ1-4; DNA: TGTGCCAGCAGTTTCACAGGGAAGGAAAAACTGTTTTTT; CDR3: CASSFTGKEKLFF
D: TRBD2; V: TRBV29-1; size: NA; J: TRBJ2-2; DNA: TGCAGCGGGACCGGACTAGGAAGTGCCGGGGAGCTGTTTTTT; CDR3: CSGTGLGSAGELFF
D: TRBD1; V: TRBV27; size: NA; J: TRBJ1-2; DNA: TGTGCCAGCAGGAGACAGGGGACTTCTAACTATGGCTACACCTTC; CDR3: CASRRQGTSNYGYTF
D: NA; V: TRBV30; size: NA; J: TRBJ1-2; DNA: TGTGCCTGGAGTAGTCAAATCTATGGCTACACCTTC; CDR3: CAWSSQIYGYTF
D: NA; V: TRBV2; size: NA; J: TRBJ1-1; DNA: TGTGCCAGGGGTTCATTGGGGACCACTGAAGCTTTCTTT; CDR3: CARGSLGTTEAFF
D: NA; V: TRBV10-3; size: NA; J: TRBJ2-7; DNA: TGTGCCATCAGTGGACAGGAAGACGAGCAGTACTTC; CDR3: CAISGQEDEQYF
D: TRBD2; V: TRBV7-2; size: NA; J: TRBJ2-1; DNA: TGTGCCAGCAGCTTAGGCGGGAGCGATTACAATGAGCAGTTCTTC; CDR3: CASSLGGSDYNEQFF
D: NA; V: TRBV7-7; size: NA; J: TRBJ2-3; DNA: TGTGCCAGCAGCATACGAGAGGAAGATACGCAGTATTTT; CDR3: CASSIREEDTQYF
D: NA; V: TRBV6-1; size: NA; J: TRBJ2-1; DNA: TGTGCCAGCAGTGAAGAAAGACTAGTTATTGACAATGAGCAGTTCTTC; CDR3: CASSEERLVIDNEQFF
D: NA; V: TRBV7-9; size: NA; J: TRBJ2-5; DNA: TGTGCCAGCAGCTTAATGTCTCAGGGACCGCGAGAGACCCAGTACTTC; CDR3: CASSLMSQGPRETQYF
D: TRBD1; V: TRBV19; size: NA; J: TRBJ1-3; DNA: TGTGCCAGTAGTGTGACAGGGGGCTCAAGGCGAAACACCATATATTTT; CDR3: CASSVTGGSRRNTIYF
D: TRBD1; V: TRBV19; size: NA; J: TRBJ2-3; DNA: TGTGCCAGTAGTATCCGGACAGGGGGCATGTCAGATACGCAGTATTTT; CDR3: CASSIRTGGMSDTQYF
D: TRBD1; V: TRBV20-1; size: NA; J: TRBJ2-5; DNA: TGCAGTGCTAGTGGAGACAGGGCGGGAGAGACCCAGTACTTC; CDR3: CSASGDRAGETQYF
D: TRBD1; V: TRBV27; size: NA; J: TRBJ1-5; DNA: TGTGCCAGCAGTGTGACAGGGGCTTGGGGCAATCAGCCCCAGCATTTT; CDR3: CASSVTGAWGNQPQHF
D: NA; V: TRBV19; size: NA; J: TRBJ1-5; DNA: TGTGCCAGTAGTGGTACGGGGGGACCAAATCAGCCCCAGCATTTT; CDR3: CASSGTGGPNQPQHF
D: NA; V: TRBV9; size: NA; J: TRBJ2-1; DNA: TGTGCCAGCAGCGTTTCGGGAACCTCCTACAATGAGCAGTTCTTC; CDR3: CASSVSGTSYNEQFF
D: NA; V: TRBV9; size: NA; J: TRBJ2-1; DNA: TGTGCCAGCAGCGTAGGCGAGCGGGATGAGCAGTTCTTC; CDR3: CASSVGERDEQFF
D: NA; V: TRBV4-1; size: NA; J: TRBJ1-1; DNA: TGCGCCAGCAGCCAAGATGCGGGACGGGGTGAAGCTTTCTTT; CDR3: CASSQDAGRGEAFF
D: NA; V: TRBV28; size: NA; J: TRBJ2-1; DNA: NA; CDR3: CASSFANGAFF
D: TRBD1; V: TRBV9; size: NA; J: TRBJ2-1; DNA: TGTGCCAGCAGCGCGGGACAGGCCGGCTCCAATGAGCAGTTCTTC; CDR3: CASSAGQAGSNEQFF
D: NA; V: TRBV4-2; size: NA; J: TRBJ2-7; DNA: TGTGCCAGCAGCCAAGAAGGAGGGCAGGGCTGGGAGCAGTACTTC; CDR3: CASSQEGGQGWEQYF
D: TRBD1; V: TRBV5-4; size: NA; J: TRBJ1-3; DNA: TGTGCCAGCAGCTTGGGACAGGGGTTGGGAAACACCATATATTTT; CDR3: CASSLGQGLGNTIYF
D: NA; V: TRBV4-3; size: NA; J: TRBJ1-1; DNA: TGCGCCAGCAGCCCCACCACAGCCACAGTCGAAGCTTTCTTT; CDR3: CASSPTTATVEAFF
D: NA; V: TRBV5-1; size: once; J: TRBJ1-3; DNA: TGCGCCAGCAGCCCGCAGACGGGCTCTGGAAACACCATATATTTT; CDR3: CASSPQTGSGNTIYF
D: TRBD2; V: TRBV4-2; size: NA; J: TRBJ2-1; DNA: TGTGCCAGCAGCGGACGGACTCTAGCGGGAGACAATGAGCAGTTCTTC; CDR3: CASSGRTLAGDNEQFF
D: NA; V: TRBV19; size: NA; J: TRBJ2-7; DNA: TGTGCCAGTAGTATATCTGGCGGAGAGCAGTACTTC; CDR3: CASSISGGEQYF
D: NA; V: TRBV7-2; size: NA; J: TRBJ2-3; DNA: TGTGCCAGCAGCTTACCGAGGGGGGGGGTACCTAGCACAGATACGCAGTATTTT; CDR3: CASSLPRGGVPSTDTQYF
D: NA; V: TRBV5-6; size: NA; J: TRBJ1-2; DNA: TGTGCCAGCAGCCCGACGGGGTATAACTATGGCTACACCTTC; CDR3: CASSPTGYNYGYTF
D: NA; V: TRBV28; size: NA; J: TRBJ1-2; DNA: TGTGCCAGCAGACGCACCGGGACCCGAGGGCCTAAATATGGCTACACCTTC; CDR3: CASRRTGTRGPKYGYTF
D: TRBD1; V: TRBV4-1; size: NA; J: TRBJ2-5; DNA: TGCGCCAGCAGCGGGACAGGGGAGGAGACCCAGTACTTC; CDR3: CASSGTGEETQYF
D: NA; V: TRBV28; size: NA; J: TRBJ2-5; DNA: TGTGCCAGCTCCGCGGCAGGCGGGGGCGGGGAGACCCAGTACTTC; CDR3: CASSAAGGGGETQYF
D: TRBD2; V: TRBV4-1; size: NA; J: TRBJ2-1; DNA: TGCGCCAGCAGCCAACCGGGACTAGCGGGGGGCGATGAGCAGTTCTTC; CDR3: CASSQPGLAGGDEQFF
D: TRBD1; V: TRBV5-1; size: NA; J: TRBJ1-1; DNA: TGCGCCAGCAGCGAAGGGGGCAGGGTAGACACTGAAGCTTTCTTT; CDR3: CASSEGGRVDTEAFF
D: NA; V: TRBV28; size: NA; J: TRBJ1-2; DNA: TGTGCCAGCAGCTCGGGGACGGACTATGGCTACACCTTC; CDR3: CASSSGTDYGYTF
D: NA; V: TRBV7-9; size: NA; J: TRBJ2-5; DNA: TGTGCCAGCAGCTTTGGACAGACCCAAGAGACCCAGTACTTC; CDR3: CASSFGQTQETQYF
D: TRBD1; V: TRBV28; size: NA; J: TRBJ2-5; DNA: TGTGCCAGCACCCCTAGGACAGGGCGAAGAGAGACCCAGTACTTC; CDR3: CASTPRTGRRETQYF
D: TRBD1; V: TRBV2; size: NA; J: TRBJ1-5; DNA: TGTGCCAGCAGTGGGGGACAGGGGGCAGGAGTTCAGCCCCAGCATTTT; CDR3: CASSGGQGAGVQPQHF
D: TRBD1; V: TRBV27; size: NA; J: TRBJ1-4; DNA: TGTGCCAGCCAAAGTACCAGGGACAGACATAATGAAAAACTGTTTTTT; CDR3: CASQSTRDRHNEKLFF
D: NA; V: TRBV2; size: NA; J: TRBJ1-4; DNA: TGTGCCAGCAGTCTAAAGGGGTTTAATGAAAAACTGTTTTTT; CDR3: CASSLKGFNEKLFF
D: NA; V: TRBV7-6; size: NA; J: TRBJ2-6; DNA: TGTGCCAGCAGCTCCGAAGTGCGTGGGGCCAACGTCCTGACTTTC; CDR3: CASSSEVRGANVLTF
D: NA; V: TRBV28; size: NA; J: TRBJ1-2; DNA: TGTGCCAGCAGTTTCGGGCAGATCCTCTATGGCTACACCTTC; CDR3: CASSFGQILYGYTF
D: NA; V: TRBV6-5; size: NA; J: TRBJ2-7; DNA: TGTGCCAGCAGTTACTTCCCCGGACCCTCCTACGAGCAGTACTTC; CDR3: CASSYFPGPSYEQYF
D: NA; V: TRBV4-2; size: once; J: TRBJ2-7; DNA: TGTGCCAGCAGCCAAAACATCTACGAGCAGTACTTC; CDR3: CASSQNIYEQYF
D: NA; V: TRBV19; size: NA; J: TRBJ2-1; DNA: TGTGCCAGTAGTGACGGGGGAACCTACAATGAGCAGTTCTTC; CDR3: CASSDGGTYNEQFF
D: NA; V: TRBV18; size: few; J: TRBJ1-2; DNA: TGTGCCAGCTCAGGTGACGCGAACTATGGCTACACCTTC; CDR3: CASSGDANYGYTF
D: TRBD2; V: TRBV2; size: NA; J: TRBJ2-1; DNA: TGTGCCAGCAGTGAAAGAACTAGCGGCTACGGTGAGCAGTTCTTC; CDR3: CASSERTSGYGEQFF
D: NA; V: TRBV28; size: NA; J: TRBJ2-3; DNA: TGTGCCACCGAAGGTCGGTCACGCTTTCCTTCTTGGTTTAGCACAGATACGCAGTATTTT; CDR3: CATEGRSRFPSWFSTDTQYF